The clone carrying this T cell receptor beta chain was recorded a few times. The antigen remains undetermined. These data originate in a study of human T cells and chemical hapten exposure. The time point was: healthy volunteer bleed at 2 weeks. Researchers extracted total RNA from unfractionated whole blood. The study's findings and limits: TCRs above 1 in 1000 frequency stayed constant with DPC sensitization.

MiXCR was run by TCRdb on the RACE reads, yielding one entry per CDR3 protein. The data show 100,000 to 150,000 distinct CDR3 sequences, approximately 9% seen once. The sequence was obtained from a male donor in good health. Some clones in this sample may be carry-over from other donors' samples. The sample was whole blood.

In DNA, the CDR3 is TGCGCCAGCAGCCAAGATAAAGGACAGACGTTTTTCAGAGCAGATACGCAGTATTTT. This codes for CASSQDKGQTFFRADTQYF. The J gene is TRBJ2-3, the V gene TRBV4-3; tentative D call: TRBD1 (6 bases). The CDR3 spans 19 residues. Germline CDR1 reads LGHNA; CDR2 reads YSLEER. V was pared by 0 bases and J by 4 bases, with 23 bases between.